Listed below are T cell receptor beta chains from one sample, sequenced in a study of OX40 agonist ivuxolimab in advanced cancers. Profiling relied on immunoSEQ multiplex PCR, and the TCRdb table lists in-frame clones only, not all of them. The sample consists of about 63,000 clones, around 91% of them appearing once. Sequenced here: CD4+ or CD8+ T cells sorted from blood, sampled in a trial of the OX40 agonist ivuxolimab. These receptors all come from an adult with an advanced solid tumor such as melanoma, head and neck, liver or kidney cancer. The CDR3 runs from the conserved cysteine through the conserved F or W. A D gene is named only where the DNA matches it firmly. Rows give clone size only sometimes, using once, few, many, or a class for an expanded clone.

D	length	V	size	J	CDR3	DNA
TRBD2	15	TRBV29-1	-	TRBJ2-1	CSAAGTSGGEDEQFF	TGCAGTGCGGCCGGGACTAGCGGGGGGGAAGATGAGCAGTTCTTC
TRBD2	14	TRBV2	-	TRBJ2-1	CASSRLAGYNEQFF	TGTGCCAGCAGCCGACTAGCGGGGTACAATGAGCAGTTCTTC
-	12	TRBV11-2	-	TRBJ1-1	CASSRTNTEAFF	TGTGCCAGCAGCCGGACGAACACTGAAGCTTTCTTT
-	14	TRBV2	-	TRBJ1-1	CASSATRGGSEAFF	TGTGCCAGCAGTGCTACCCGGGGCGGCTCTGAAGCTTTCTTT
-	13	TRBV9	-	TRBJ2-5	CASSADPGETQYF	TGTGCCAGCAGCGCAGACCCGGGAGAGACCCAGTACTTC
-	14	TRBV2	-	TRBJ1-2	CASSSLGRLYGYTF	TGTGCCAGCAGTTCCTTGGGGCGCCTCTATGGCTACACCTTC
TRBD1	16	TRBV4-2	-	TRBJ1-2	CASSQGRDRVLWGYTF	TGTGCCAGCAGCCAAGGCCGGGACAGGGTTCTCTGGGGCTACACCTTC
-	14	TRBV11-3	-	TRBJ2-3	CASSLIGDADTQYF	TGTGCCAGCAGCTTGATTGGGGACGCAGATACGCAGTATTTT
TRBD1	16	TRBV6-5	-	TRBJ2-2	CASSYSRTGDTGELFF	TGTGCCAGCAGTTACTCCCGGACAGGGGACACCGGGGAGCTGTTTTTT
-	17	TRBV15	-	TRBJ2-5	CATSRGGLGGTRETQYF	TGTGCCACCAGCAGGGGAGGATTAGGGGGCACTCGAGAGACCCAGTACTTC
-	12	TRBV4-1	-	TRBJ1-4	CASSQGVWPLFF	TGCGCCAGCAGCCAAGGGGTCTGGCCGCTGTTTTTT
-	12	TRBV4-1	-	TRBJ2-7	CASSQRGGEQYF	TGCGCCAGCAGCCAGCGTGGAGGGGAGCAGTACTTC
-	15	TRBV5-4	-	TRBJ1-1	CASSTKLPPGTEAFF	TGTGCCAGCAGCACGAAGCTCCCCCCGGGGACTGAAGCTTTCTTT
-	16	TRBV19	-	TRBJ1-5	CASSTTRGFGNQPQHF	TGTGCCAGTAGTACGACGAGAGGATTCGGCAATCAGCCCCAGCATTTT
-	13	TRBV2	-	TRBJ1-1	CASLVQEETEAFF	TGTGCCAGCCTCGTCCAAGAGGAGACTGAAGCTTTCTTT
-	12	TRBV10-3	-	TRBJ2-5	CATRRSQETQYF	TGTGCCACTCGGCGGAGCCAAGAGACCCAGTACTTC
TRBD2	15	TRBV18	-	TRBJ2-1	CASSPFRGEANEQFF	TGTGCCAGCTCACCATTTCGGGGGGAGGCCAATGAGCAGTTCTTC
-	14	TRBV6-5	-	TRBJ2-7	CASSQGGHLYEQYF	TGTGCCAGCAGTCAGGGGGGCCACCTCTACGAGCAGTACTTC
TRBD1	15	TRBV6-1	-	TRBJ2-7	CASSERTGSTYEQYF	TGTGCCAGCTCCGAGAGGACAGGGAGTACCTACGAGCAGTACTTC
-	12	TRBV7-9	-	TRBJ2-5	CASSQLGETQYF	TGTGCCAGCAGCCAACTGGGGGAGACCCAGTACTTC
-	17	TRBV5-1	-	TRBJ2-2	CASSLDATRGNTGELFF	TGCGCCAGCAGCTTGGACGCGACCAGGGGGAACACCGGGGAGCTGTTTTTT
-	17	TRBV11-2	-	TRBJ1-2	CASSPSRGRATTYGYTF	TGTGCCAGCAGTCCATCCCGAGGGAGGGCTACGACCTATGGCTACACCTTC
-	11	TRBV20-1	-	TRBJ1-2	CSASTDYGYTF	TGCAGTGCTAGTACCGATTATGGCTACACCTTC
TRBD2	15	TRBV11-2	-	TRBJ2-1	CASSFGGAAYNEQFF	TGTGCCAGCAGCTTCGGGGGGGCCGCCTACAATGAGCAGTTCTTC
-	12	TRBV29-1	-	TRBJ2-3	CSVDPFTDTQYF	TGCAGCGTTGACCCCTTTACAGATACGCAGTATTTT
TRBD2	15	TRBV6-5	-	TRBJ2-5	CASTSGGPLQETQYF	TGTGCCAGCACCTCGGGGGGACCCCTCCAAGAGACCCAGTACTTC
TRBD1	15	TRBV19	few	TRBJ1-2	CASKLITGDLYGYTF	TGTGCCAGCAAACTTATCACAGGGGACCTCTATGGCTACACCTTC
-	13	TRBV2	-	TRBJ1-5	CASSRDLNQPQHF	TGTGCCAGTTCACGGGACCTAAACCAGCCCCAGCATTTT
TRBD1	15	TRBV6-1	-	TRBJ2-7	CASSEAGQGVYEQYF	TGTGCCAGCAGTGAAGCGGGACAGGGGGTCTACGAGCAGTACTTC
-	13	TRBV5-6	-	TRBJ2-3	CASSLGLSDTQYF	TGTGCCAGCAGCTTGGGACTTTCAGATACGCAGTATTTT
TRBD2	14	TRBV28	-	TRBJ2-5	CASSPGGAVWNRDF	TGTGCCAGCAGTCCGGGGGGAGCCGTTTGGAACCGAGACTTC
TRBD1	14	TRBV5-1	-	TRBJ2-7	CASSLATGDGEQYF	TGCGCCAGCAGCTTGGCGACAGGGGATGGAGAGCAGTACTTC
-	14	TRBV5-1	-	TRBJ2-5	CASSLALPQETQYF	TGCGCCAGCAGCTTGGCCCTACCACAAGAGACCCAGTACTTC
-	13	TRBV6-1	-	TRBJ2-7	CASKRQATYEQYF	TGTGCCAGCAAAAGGCAGGCAACCTACGAGCAGTACTTC
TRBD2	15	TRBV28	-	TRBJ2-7	CATYRSAGVPREQYF	TGTGCCACCTATCGGTCAGCGGGAGTACCTCGCGAGCAGTACTTC
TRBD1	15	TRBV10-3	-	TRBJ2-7	CAISESDRVPYEQYF	TGTGCCATCAGTGAGTCGGACAGGGTCCCCTACGAGCAGTACTTC
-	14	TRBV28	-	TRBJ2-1	CASSHIFRDNEQFF	TGTGCCAGCAGTCATATATTTAGAGACAATGAGCAGTTCTTC
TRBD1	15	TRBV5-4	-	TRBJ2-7	CASSSRDRGLYEQYF	TGTGCCAGCAGCAGCCGGGACAGGGGGCTCTACGAGCAGTACTTC
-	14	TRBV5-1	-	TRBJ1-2	CASSLGGGSNGYTF	TGCGCCAGCAGCTTGGGGGGAGGAAGTAATGGCTACACCTTC
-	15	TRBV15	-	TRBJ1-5	CATSREGWADQPQHF	TGTGCCACCAGCAGAGAGGGTTGGGCGGATCAGCCCCAGCATTTT
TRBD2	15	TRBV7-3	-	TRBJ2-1	CASSAGTSSYNEQFF	TGTGCCAGCAGCGCGGGGACTAGCTCCTACAATGAGCAGTTCTTC
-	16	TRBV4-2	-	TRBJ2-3	CASSQVNTGYTDTQYF	TGTGCCAGCAGCCAAGTAAACACCGGTTACACAGATACGCAGTATTTT
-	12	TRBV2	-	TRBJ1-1	CASRDRNTEAFF	TGTGCCAGCAGGGACAGAAACACTGAAGCTTTCTTT
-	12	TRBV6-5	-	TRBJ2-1	CASLGSYNEQFF	TGTGCCAGTCTAGGTTCCTACAATGAGCAGTTCTTC
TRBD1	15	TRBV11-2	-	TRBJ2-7	CASSSIRDRGYEQYF	TGTGCCAGCAGCTCCATCCGGGACAGGGGCTACGAGCAGTACTTC